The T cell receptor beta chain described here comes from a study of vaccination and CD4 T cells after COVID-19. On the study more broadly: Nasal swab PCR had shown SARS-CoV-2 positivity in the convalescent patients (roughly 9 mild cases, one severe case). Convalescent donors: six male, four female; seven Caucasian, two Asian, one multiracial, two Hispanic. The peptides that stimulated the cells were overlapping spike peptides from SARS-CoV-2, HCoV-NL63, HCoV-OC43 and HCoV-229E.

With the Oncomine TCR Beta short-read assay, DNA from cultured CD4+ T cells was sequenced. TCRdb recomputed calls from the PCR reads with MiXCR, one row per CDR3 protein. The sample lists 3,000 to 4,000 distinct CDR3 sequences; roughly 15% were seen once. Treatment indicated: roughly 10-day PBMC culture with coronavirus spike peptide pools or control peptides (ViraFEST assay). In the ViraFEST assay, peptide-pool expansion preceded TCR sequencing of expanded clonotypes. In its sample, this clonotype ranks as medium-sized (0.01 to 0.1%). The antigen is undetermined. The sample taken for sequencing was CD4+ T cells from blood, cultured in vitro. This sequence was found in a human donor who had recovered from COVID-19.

In DNA, the CDR3 is TGCAGTGCTAGAGATTGGAGGAGGGGTGATCAGCCCCAGCATTTT. Residues: CSARDWRRGDQPQHF. The chain carries TRBV20-1 and TRBJ1-5; a possible D gene is TRBD1 (5 bases). Germline V gene data show CDR1 as DFQATT and CDR2 as SNEGSKA (reference sequence). Deletions cut 0 bases from V and 5 bases from J, with 14 bases between. The CDR3 sequence is 15 residues long.